This T cell receptor (beta chain) was obtained from a study of T cell repertoires in cytomegalovirus infection. Study information: The authors used CMV epitopes that were HLA-C-restricted (recently identified) and HLA-B-restricted (well studied). Public TCR beta signatures provided an indication of both CMV infection and a matching HLA type. The study's findings and limits: HLA-C-restricted CMV clonotypes gave the most frequent clonotype in two of eight donors. Accumulated public TCR beta family frequency recognized individuals carrying CMV together with the relevant HLA.

CDR1 is MGHRA, CDR2 YSYEKL, per germline. The length of the CDR3 is 20 residues. A single record per CDR3 protein comes from TCRdb applying MiXCR to the reads. The sample carries more than 250,000 distinct CDR3 sequences, 20% to 30% recorded once. As concerns this clonotype: As yet, its antigen is unknown. At one end the junction does not follow the germline gene, possibly because of a read error.

The sequence derives from a human donor in good health (CMV status not recorded). Some clones in this sample may be carry-over from other donors' samples. The V call is TRBV4-1, the J call TRBJ2-6; 8 nucleotides match TRBD2. The source was cultured PBMCs, collected from culture after CMV antigen stimulation. The CDR3 DNA is TGTGCCAGCAGCCGTCGGGGGCGTAGCGGGGATTACTCTGGGGCCAACGTCCTGACTTTC. Protein: CASSRRGRSGDYSGANVLTF.